The entry that follows covers one T cell receptor beta chain sequence. Its cognate antigen is unknown. This sample is drawn from a study of cytomegalovirus exposure and HLA in healthy donors. It was with 60 Vbeta and 13 Jbeta primers that the PCR ran. Sequencing used immunoSEQ multiplex PCR; TCRdb keeps in-frame clones, though not all of them. The sample includes 90,000 to 140,000 clones, about four fifths of them seen just once. Overall study results and limits: Links to common viral pathogens appeared, in a later analysis, for several of the most significant clusters. A missense variant in DCLRE1C was later tied to TCR beta V- and J-gene trimming. Indistinguishable V segments such as TRBV6-2 and TRBV6-3 were excluded.

CDR1 is MGHRA, CDR2 YSYEKL, per germline. Trimming took 7 bases from V and 5 from J; bases not matched to a gene: 8. This CDR3 comprises 14 residues. Input material: PBMCs. V is TRBV4-1 and J is TRBJ2-7; 10 bases align to TRBD1. The sequence was collected from a man aged 35 to 55 in good health and CMV-seronegative. The DNA for the CDR3 is TGCGCCAGCAAATCGGGACAGGGGCAACACGAGCAGTACTTC. It codes for CASKSGQGQHEQYF.